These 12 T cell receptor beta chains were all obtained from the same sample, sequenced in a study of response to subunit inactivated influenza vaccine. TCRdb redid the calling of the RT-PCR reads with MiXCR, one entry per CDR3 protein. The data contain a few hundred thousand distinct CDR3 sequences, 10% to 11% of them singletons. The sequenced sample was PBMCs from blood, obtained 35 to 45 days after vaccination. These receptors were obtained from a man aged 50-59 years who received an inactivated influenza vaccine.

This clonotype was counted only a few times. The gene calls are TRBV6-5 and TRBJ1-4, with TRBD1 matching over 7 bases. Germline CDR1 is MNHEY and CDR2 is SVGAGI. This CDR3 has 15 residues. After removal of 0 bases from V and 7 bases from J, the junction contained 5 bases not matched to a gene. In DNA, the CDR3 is TGTGCCAGCAGTTACTCGACAGGGACTGGTGAAAAACTGTTTTTT. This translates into CASSYSTGTGEKLFF.

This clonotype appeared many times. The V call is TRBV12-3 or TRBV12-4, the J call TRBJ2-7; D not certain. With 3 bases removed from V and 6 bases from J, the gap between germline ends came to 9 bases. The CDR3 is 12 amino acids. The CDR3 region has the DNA TGTGCCAGCAGTTTTGGGCTTCCCGAGCAGTACTTC. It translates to CASSFGLPEQYF.

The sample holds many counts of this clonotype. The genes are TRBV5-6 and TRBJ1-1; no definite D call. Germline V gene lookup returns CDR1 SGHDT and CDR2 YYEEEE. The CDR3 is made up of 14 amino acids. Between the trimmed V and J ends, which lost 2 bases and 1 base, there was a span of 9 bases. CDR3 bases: TGTGCCAGCAGCTTTGGCACTTGGAACACTGAAGCTTTCTTT. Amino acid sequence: CASSFGTWNTEAFF.

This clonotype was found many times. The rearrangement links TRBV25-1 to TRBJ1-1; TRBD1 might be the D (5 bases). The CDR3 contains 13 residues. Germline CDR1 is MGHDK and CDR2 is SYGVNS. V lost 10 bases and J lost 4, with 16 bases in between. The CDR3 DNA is TGTGCCACCTCTCTCCGGGGGTCCACTGAAGCTTTCTTT. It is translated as CATSLRGSTEAFF. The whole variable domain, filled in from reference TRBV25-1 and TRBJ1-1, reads EADIYQTPRYLVIGTGKKITLECSQTMGHDKMYWYQQDPGMELHLIHYSYGVNSTEKGDLSSESTVSRIRTEHFPLTLESARPSHTSQYLCATSLRGSTEAFFGQGTRLTVV.

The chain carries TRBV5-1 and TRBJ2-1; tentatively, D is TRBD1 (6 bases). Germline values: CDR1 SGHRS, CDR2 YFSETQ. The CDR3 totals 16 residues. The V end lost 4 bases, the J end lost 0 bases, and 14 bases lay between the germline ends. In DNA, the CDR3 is TGCGCCAGCAGCCTCGAGGGGGTGAGCTCCTACAATGAGCAGTTCTTC. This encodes CASSLEGVSSYNEQFF.

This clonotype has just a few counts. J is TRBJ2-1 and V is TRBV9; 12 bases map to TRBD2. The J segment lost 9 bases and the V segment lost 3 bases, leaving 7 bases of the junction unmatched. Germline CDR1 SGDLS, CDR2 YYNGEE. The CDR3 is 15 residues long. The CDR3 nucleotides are TGTGCCAGCAGCGGCCGGACTAGCGGGACCGGTGAGCAGTTCTTC. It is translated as CASSGRTSGTGEQFF.

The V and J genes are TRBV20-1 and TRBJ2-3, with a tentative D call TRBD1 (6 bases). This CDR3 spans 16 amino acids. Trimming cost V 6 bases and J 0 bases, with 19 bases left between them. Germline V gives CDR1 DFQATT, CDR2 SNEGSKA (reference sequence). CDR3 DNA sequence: TGCAGTGCCTATCCCGGCGTGAGGGGGAGCACAGATACGCAGTATTTT. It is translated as CSAYPGVRGSTDTQYF.

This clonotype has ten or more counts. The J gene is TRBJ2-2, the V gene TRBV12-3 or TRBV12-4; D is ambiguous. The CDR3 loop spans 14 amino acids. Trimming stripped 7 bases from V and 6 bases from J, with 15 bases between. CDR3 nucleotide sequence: TGTGCCAGCACCATACTACCTATTGCCGGGGAGCTGTTTTTT. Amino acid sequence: CASTILPIAGELFF.

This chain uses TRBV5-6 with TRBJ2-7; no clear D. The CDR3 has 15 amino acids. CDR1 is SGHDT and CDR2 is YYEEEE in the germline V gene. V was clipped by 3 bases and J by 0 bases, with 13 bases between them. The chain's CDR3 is CASSSFGDRSYEQYF. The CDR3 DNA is TGTGCCAGCAGCTCTTTTGGGGATCGCTCCTACGAGCAGTACTTC.

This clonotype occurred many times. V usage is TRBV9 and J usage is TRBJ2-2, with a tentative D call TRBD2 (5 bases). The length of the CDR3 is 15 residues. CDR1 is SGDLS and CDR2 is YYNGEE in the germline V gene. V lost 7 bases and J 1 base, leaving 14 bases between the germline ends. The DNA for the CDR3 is TGTGCCAGCCGGGGTGGGAGCGGGAACACCGGGGAGCTGTTTTTT. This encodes CASRGGSGNTGELFF.

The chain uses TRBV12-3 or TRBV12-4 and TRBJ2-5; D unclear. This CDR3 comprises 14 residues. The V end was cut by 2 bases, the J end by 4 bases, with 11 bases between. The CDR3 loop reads CASSLPENVETQYF. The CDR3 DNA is TGTGCCAGCAGTTTACCGGAAAATGTAGAGACCCAGTACTTC.

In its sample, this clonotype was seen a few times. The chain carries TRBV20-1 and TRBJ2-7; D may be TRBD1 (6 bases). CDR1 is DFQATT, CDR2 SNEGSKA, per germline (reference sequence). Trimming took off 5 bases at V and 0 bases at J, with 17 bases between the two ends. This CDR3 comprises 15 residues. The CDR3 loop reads CSASRLGASSYEQYF. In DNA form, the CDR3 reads TGCAGTGCTTCGCGACTGGGGGCCTCCTCCTACGAGCAGTACTTC.